One sample yielded the 18 T cell receptor beta chains listed below, sequenced in a study of T cell responses to AZD1222 COVID-19 vaccine. The data were produced by immunoSEQ multiplex PCR, yet TCRdb's version contains in-frame clones alone and is incomplete. The table shows approximately 13,000 clones, with under 90% occurring only once. Here the sequenced sample was peripheral blood, taken 28 days after the second AZD1222 dose. The receptor set was obtained from an adult who received the AZD1222 COVID-19 vaccine.

V and J are TRBV5-1 and TRBJ2-2, with 8 bases matching TRBD1. This CDR3 contains 15 residues. V gave up 4 bases and J gave up 6 bases; unmatched junction bases: 8. Per germline, CDR1 SGHRS and CDR2 YFSETQ. The DNA for the CDR3 is TGCGCCAGCAGCGCTGGACAGGGACGCGCCGGGGAGCTGTTTTTT. This gives the protein CASSAGQGRAGELFF.

V and J are TRBV9 and TRBJ2-7; TRBD1 matches 8 bases. CDR3 size: 14 residues. CDR1 is SGDLS and CDR2 is YYNGEE in the germline V gene. V dropped 0 bases and J dropped 3; count of bases not matched to a gene: 2. The CDR3 DNA follows: TGTGCCAGCAGCGTAGGCGACAGGGGCTACGAGCAGTACTTC. As protein: CASSVGDRGYEQYF.

This clone was seen more than once but under ten times. This chain joins TRBV2 and TRBJ1-5, with D hard to call. The CDR3 is 14 amino acids. V was cut by 7 bases and J by 0 bases, with 10 bases left in between. The V gene's germline CDR1 is SNHLY and CDR2 FYNNEI. Here the CDR3 DNA reads TGTGCCAGCAACCGGGAGTATAGCAATCAGCCCCAGCATTTT. It encodes CASNREYSNQPQHF.

The rearrangement uses TRBV25-1 and TRBJ2-3, with 8 bases lining up with TRBD1. This CDR3 is built from 14 residues. CDR1 MGHDK and CDR2 SYGVNS come from the germline V gene. This CDR3 is CGTQGGIYTDTQYF. CDR3 nucleotides: TGTGGTACACAGGGGGGAATTTACACAGATACGCAGTATTTT.

The chain couples TRBV30 to TRBJ1-1; D not resolved. V lost 1 base and J 2 bases, leaving 8 bases between the germline ends. CDR1 and CDR2 (germline): GTSNPN, SVGIG (reference sequence). The CDR3 totals 13 residues. This CDR3 is CAWSGRLNTEAFF. CDR3 in DNA: TGTGCCTGGAGTGGACGGCTAAACACTGAAGCTTTCTTT.

This rearrangement joins TRBV6-2 or TRBV6-3 to TRBJ1-4; a weak D match, TRBD1 (5 bases). Germline V gene sequence: CDR1 MNHEY, CDR2 SVGEGT. Trimming cost V 6 bases and J 8 bases, with 16 bases left between them. This CDR3 is 14 amino acids long. The CDR3 protein is CASSTAGRREKLFF. CDR3 bases: TGTGCCAGCAGCACAGCAGGGAGACGGGAAAAACTGTTTTTT.

The V and J genes are TRBV27 and TRBJ1-5; 9 bases fit TRBD1. The ends lost 2 bases at V and 3 bases at J; junction bases unmatched: 2. The CDR3 totals 15 residues. Germline V CDR1 and CDR2: MNHEY, SMNVEV (reference sequence). The CDR3 region is CASSLGTGYNQPQHF. The CDR3 DNA sequence: TGTGCCAGCAGTTTAGGGACAGGGTACAATCAGCCCCAGCATTTT.

V gene TRBV25-1 combines with J gene TRBJ1-5; tentative D call: TRBD1 (5 bases). Trimming left V 4 bases short and J 1 base short, with 11 bases between. Germline-derived CDR1 and CDR2 are MGHDK and SYGVNS. The CDR3 totals 15 residues. As DNA, the CDR3 is TGTGCCAGCAGTGGGGGGTTGGGAAGCAATCAGCCCCAGCATTTT. Amino acids: CASSGGLGSNQPQHF.

This rearrangement joins TRBV5-1 to TRBJ1-4; TRBD1 agrees at 7 bases. The junction had 9 bases not matched to a gene; V was cut back by 2 bases and J by 2 bases. This CDR3 has 17 residues. Germline V gives CDR1 SGHRS, CDR2 YFSETQ. The CDR3 region has the DNA TGCGCCAGCAGCTTAGAAGGGACAGAGCTCACTAATGAAAAACTGTTTTTT. The encoded protein is CASSLEGTELTNEKLFF.

This sequence joins TRBV6-2 or TRBV6-3 and TRBJ2-3, with D possibly matching TRBD1 (6 bases). Deletions cut 0 bases from V and 5 bases from J, with 9 bases between. This CDR3 has 14 residues. CDR1 is MNHEY, CDR2 SVGEGT, per germline. The CDR3 coding sequence is TGTGCCAGCAGTTACTCAGGGGGTCGAGATACGCAGTATTTT. Its protein product is CASSYSGGRDTQYF.

By share, this clone ranks as medium-sized (0.01 to 0.1%). This rearrangement joins TRBV7-3 to TRBJ2-1; D gene unclear. V was clipped by 5 bases and J by 0 bases, with 11 bases between them. This CDR3 contains 15 residues. Per the germline V gene, CDR1 is SGHTA and CDR2 is FQGTGA. The CDR3: CASSQGLHSYNEQFF. The CDR3 DNA reads TGTGCCAGCAGCCAAGGGCTACACTCCTACAATGAGCAGTTCTTC.

This clone appeared a single time. The chain links TRBV10-2 to TRBJ2-1, with TRBD1 matching 7 bases. The CDR3 spans 17 residues. The germline V gene encodes CDR1 WSHSY and CDR2 SAAADI. The junction had 13 bases not matched to a gene; V was cut back by 1 base and J by 7 bases. In DNA form, the CDR3 reads TGCGCCAGCAGTGAGTGGACAGGTAGGCGGTTTGAAAATGAGCAGTTCTTC. It translates to CASSEWTGRRFENEQFF.

This clone occurred a few times. J is TRBJ2-7 and V is TRBV27; no reliable D call. V was clipped by 8 bases and J by 6 bases, with 23 bases between them. CDR1 and CDR2 (germline): MNHEY, SMNVEV (reference sequence). CDR3 size: 15 residues. This chain's CDR3 is CASVARLKGSFEQYF. The CDR3 DNA reads TGTGCCAGCGTGGCGAGGCTAAAGGGTAGTTTCGAGCAGTACTTC.

This clone was found a few times. The chain employs TRBV28 and TRBJ1-3; weak D call: TRBD1 (5 bases). Trimming cost V 6 bases and J 4 bases, with 16 bases left between them. The CDR3 length is 15 residues. The germline V gene has CDR1 MDHEN and CDR2 SYDVKM. CDR3 sequence (DNA): TGTGCCAGCAGCGAAACCGGGACGTACGGAAACACCATATATTTT. Its protein is CASSETGTYGNTIYF.

V and J are TRBV7-9 and TRBJ2-7; 9 bases map to TRBD1. The V gene's germline CDR1 is SEHNR and CDR2 FQNEAQ (reference sequence). V lost 4 bases and J lost 3; bases outside the gene matches: 10. The CDR3 loop spans 16 amino acids. CDR3 DNA: TGTGCCAGCAGCTCAGGGACAGGGAAGGGATTCTACGAGCAGTACTTC. Translating it yields CASSSGTGKGFYEQYF.

This clone was counted a single time. The chain's CDR3 is CAIADGQNNSPLHF. The CDR3, as DNA: TGTGCCATCGCCGATGGACAGAATAATTCACCCCTCCACTTT. The chain links TRBV2 to TRBJ1-6; tentatively, D is TRBD1 (6 bases). This CDR3 comprises 14 residues. Trimming left V 10 bases short and J 5 bases short, with 15 bases between. Germline values: CDR1 SNHLY, CDR2 FYNNEI.

V usage is TRBV6-1 and J usage is TRBJ2-3, with 15 bases matching TRBD2. With V trimmed by 3 bases and J by 11 bases, 12 bases remained unmatched. Germline V CDR1 and CDR2: MNHNS, SASEGT. The length of the CDR3 is 17 residues. For the CDR3, the DNA is TGTGCCAGCAGTGACCCGCCCGGGACTAGCGGGGGGCCGCTGCAGTATTTT. It translates to CASSDPPGTSGGPLQYF.

V gene TRBV7-9 combines with J gene TRBJ2-1; 12 bases map to TRBD1. The CDR3 has 17 amino acids. With V trimmed by 4 bases and J by 6 bases, 10 bases remained unmatched. CDR1 SEHNR and CDR2 FQNEAQ come from the germline V gene (reference sequence). The CDR3 loop reads CASSSRDRGPSSNEQFF. The CDR3 nucleotides are TGTGCCAGCAGCTCCCGGGACAGGGGGCCGAGTAGCAATGAGCAGTTCTTC.